Listed below are T cell receptor beta chains from one sample, sequenced in a study of blood T cell repertoires in COVID-19. Assay: immunoSEQ multiplex PCR; the TCRdb copy retains only in-frame clones and omits some. The table includes fewer than 80,000 clones, approximately 92% detected once. The sequenced sample consisted of peripheral blood. These receptors were collected from a human donor in a cohort sampled during active COVID-19. The CDR3 runs from the conserved cysteine through the conserved F or W. Each record gives: J gene, clone size, V gene, D gene, CDR3 DNA, CDR3 protein. D genes are given only for firm matches. The listing skips clone size in some rows; elsewhere it reads once, few, many or a size class.

J: TRBJ1-2; size: -; V: TRBV28; D: -; DNA: TGTGCCAGCAGTTTACGCTCGGGGATTGGCTACACCTTC; CDR3: CASSLRSGIGYTF
J: TRBJ2-5; size: -; V: TRBV4-3; D: -; DNA: TGCGCCAGCAGCGTTTCTAGTTGGCAAGAGACCCAGTACTTC; CDR3: CASSVSSWQETQYF
J: TRBJ2-3; size: -; V: TRBV12-5; D: -; DNA: TGTGCTAGTACCTCACGCGGGGGCACAGATACGCAGTATTTT; CDR3: CASTSRGGTDTQYF
J: TRBJ2-1; size: -; V: TRBV7-8; D: -; DNA: TGTGCCAGCAGCACTCGTACCGGCTCCTACAATGAGCAGTTCTTC; CDR3: CASSTRTGSYNEQFF
J: TRBJ1-5; size: few; V: TRBV5-1; D: -; DNA: TGCGCCAGCAGCTTGGACAGCAGACGGCAGCCCCAGCATTTT; CDR3: CASSLDSRRQPQHF
J: TRBJ1-6; size: -; V: TRBV27; D: -; DNA: TGTGCCACCTGGACAGCGTCTTATAATTCACCCCTCCACTTT; CDR3: CATWTASYNSPLHF
J: TRBJ2-3; size: -; V: TRBV6-5; D: TRBD1; DNA: TGTGCCAGCAGCCGGGACAGGGCCCCCGATACGCAGTATTTT; CDR3: CASSRDRAPDTQYF
J: TRBJ1-1; size: -; V: TRBV30; D: -; DNA: TGTGCCTGGAGTATATTGGGGAGGGGCACTGAAGCTTTCTTT; CDR3: CAWSILGRGTEAFF
J: TRBJ1-2; size: -; V: TRBV28; D: -; DNA: TGTGCCAGCAGTTTCCGGGGCTACACCTTC; CDR3: CASSFRGYTF
J: TRBJ2-3; size: -; V: TRBV7-2; D: -; DNA: TGTGCCAGCAGCTTAGTGGGCGGGGGCCTTAGCACAGATACGCAGTATTTT; CDR3: CASSLVGGGLSTDTQYF
J: TRBJ2-5; size: once; V: TRBV4-3; D: TRBD2; DNA: TGCGCCAGCAGCCAAGATAATGACGGGGGGACCCCCTGGCACTTC; CDR3: CASSQDNDGGTPWHF
J: TRBJ2-4; size: -; V: TRBV19; D: TRBD2; DNA: TGTGCCAGTAGTCTTAGCGGGGTACCCGAAAACATTCAGTACTTC; CDR3: CASSLSGVPENIQYF
J: TRBJ2-4; size: -; V: TRBV6-6; D: -; DNA: TGTGCCAGCAATCTAGACAGCCTGGAGTACTTC; CDR3: CASNLDSLEYF
J: TRBJ2-2; size: -; V: TRBV10-3; D: TRBD1; DNA: TGTGCCATCAGTGAAGAGGGACAGGGGGCCTCCGGGGAGCTGTTTTTT; CDR3: CAISEEGQGASGELFF
J: TRBJ1-6; size: -; V: TRBV30; D: TRBD1; DNA: TGTGCCTGGAACCTAGGACAGGGGAGGTCACCCCTCCACTTT; CDR3: CAWNLGQGRSPLHF
J: TRBJ2-3; size: -; V: TRBV5-1; D: TRBD1; DNA: TGCGCCAGCAGCGCGGACAGGCCTAGCACAGATACGCAGTATTTT; CDR3: CASSADRPSTDTQYF
J: TRBJ1-5; size: -; V: TRBV11-2; D: -; DNA: TGTGCCAGCAGCTTACGGGGTAGCAATCAGCCCCAGCATTTT; CDR3: CASSLRGSNQPQHF
J: TRBJ2-2; size: once; V: TRBV5-1; D: TRBD1; DNA: TGCGCCAGCAACCACCTCTCCACAGGGGCGGGGGAGCTGTTTTTT; CDR3: CASNHLSTGAGELFF
J: TRBJ1-2; size: once; V: TRBV25-1; D: -; DNA: TGTGCCAGCACCAGAAGGGGGGGAGGTGGCTACACCTTC; CDR3: CASTRRGGGGYTF
J: TRBJ2-3; size: -; V: TRBV5-8; D: TRBD2; DNA: TGTGCCAGCAGCTTGGTAGGCGGGGGGCTGACAGATACGCAGTATTTT; CDR3: CASSLVGGGLTDTQYF
J: TRBJ2-3; size: -; V: TRBV11-2; D: -; DNA: TGTGCCAGCAGCTTTATCCGCGGCCGCACAGATACGCAGTATTTT; CDR3: CASSFIRGRTDTQYF
J: TRBJ2-5; size: -; V: TRBV29-1; D: TRBD1; DNA: TGCAGCGTTACCGGGACAGGGACCCAAGAGACCCAGTACTTC; CDR3: CSVTGTGTQETQYF
J: TRBJ2-3; size: -; V: TRBV4-3; D: TRBD2; DNA: TGCGCCAGCAGCCTCCAAAGCGGGGGAACAGATACGCAGTATTTT; CDR3: CASSLQSGGTDTQYF
J: TRBJ2-1; size: -; V: TRBV11-2; D: TRBD2; DNA: TGTGCCAGCAGCTTAAGGGGGACTAGCGGGGGAGATGAGCAGTTCTTC; CDR3: CASSLRGTSGGDEQFF
J: TRBJ1-2; size: -; V: TRBV10-3; D: -; DNA: TGTGCCATCAGCCTAGGGGACACGAACTATGGCTACACCTTC; CDR3: CAISLGDTNYGYTF
J: TRBJ2-2; size: -; V: TRBV11-2; D: TRBD1; DNA: TGTGCCAGCAGCTTGCTACAGGGGAGAGGGGGGGAGCTGTTTTTT; CDR3: CASSLLQGRGGELFF
J: TRBJ1-1; size: -; V: TRBV11-3; D: TRBD1; DNA: TGTGCCAGCAGCGCCAATACAGGGGTGACGAACACTGAAGCTTTCTTT; CDR3: CASSANTGVTNTEAFF
J: TRBJ1-6; size: -; V: TRBV29-1; D: TRBD1; DNA: TGCAGCGTTGCGGACAGGGGAGGATCACCCCTCCACTTT; CDR3: CSVADRGGSPLHF
J: TRBJ1-1; size: -; V: TRBV5-6; D: -; DNA: TGTGCCAGCAGCTTAGACATGGTCGGAAGGGCTTTCTTT; CDR3: CASSLDMVGRAFF
J: TRBJ1-1; size: -; V: TRBV27; D: -; DNA: TGTGCCAGCAGTTTTTCAGGGGAGAGCACTGAAGCTTTCTTT; CDR3: CASSFSGESTEAFF
J: TRBJ2-7; size: once; V: TRBV20-1; D: -; DNA: TGCAGTGCTAGTTCCAGGTCCTACGAGCAGTACTTC; CDR3: CSASSRSYEQYF
J: TRBJ2-7; size: -; V: TRBV27; D: TRBD2; DNA: TGTGCCAGCAGTCTATTAGCGGGGTCCTACGAGCAGTACTTC; CDR3: CASSLLAGSYEQYF
J: TRBJ2-6; size: -; V: TRBV7-8; D: -; DNA: TGTGCCAGCAGCCCCACCAGCTCTGGGGCCAACGTCCTGACTTTC; CDR3: CASSPTSSGANVLTF
J: TRBJ2-1; size: -; V: TRBV28; D: TRBD2; DNA: TGTGCCAGCGGACTAGCGGGGTTTGAGAATGAGCAGTTCTTC; CDR3: CASGLAGFENEQFF
J: TRBJ1-2; size: -; V: TRBV19; D: TRBD1; DNA: TGTGCCAGTGGGACAGGGGGCGAGTTCTATGGCTACACCTTC; CDR3: CASGTGGEFYGYTF
J: TRBJ1-6; size: -; V: TRBV10-1; D: -; DNA: TGCGCCAGCAGTGAAAGAGCGGGCCCCGGCACCCTCCACTTT; CDR3: CASSERAGPGTLHF
J: TRBJ2-1; size: -; V: TRBV5-8; D: TRBD1; DNA: TGTGCCAGCAGCTTGGGGGCCGGGACAGGGGGCGATGAGCAGTTCTTC; CDR3: CASSLGAGTGGDEQFF
J: TRBJ2-1; size: -; V: TRBV5-4; D: -; DNA: TGTGCCAGCAGCCTGGAAGGACTAACTCGGGGGAATGAGCAGTTCTTC; CDR3: CASSLEGLTRGNEQFF
J: TRBJ1-2; size: -; V: TRBV12-3/TRBV12-4; D: -; DNA: TGTGCCAGCAGGGGGACTGCTTATGGCTACACCTTC; CDR3: CASRGTAYGYTF
J: TRBJ2-3; size: -; V: TRBV9; D: TRBD2; DNA: TGTGCCAGCAGCGAGAATAGCGGGGGGTTCACAGATACGCAGTATTTT; CDR3: CASSENSGGFTDTQYF
J: TRBJ2-7; size: -; V: TRBV9; D: -; DNA: TGTGCCAGCAGCCCTCGCGGGCAGGGGCTTTCCTACGAGCAGTACTTC; CDR3: CASSPRGQGLSYEQYF
J: TRBJ1-2; size: -; V: TRBV6-2/TRBV6-3; D: TRBD1; DNA: TGTGCCAGCAGTTGGGGACAGGGCAACTATGGCTACACCTTC; CDR3: CASSWGQGNYGYTF